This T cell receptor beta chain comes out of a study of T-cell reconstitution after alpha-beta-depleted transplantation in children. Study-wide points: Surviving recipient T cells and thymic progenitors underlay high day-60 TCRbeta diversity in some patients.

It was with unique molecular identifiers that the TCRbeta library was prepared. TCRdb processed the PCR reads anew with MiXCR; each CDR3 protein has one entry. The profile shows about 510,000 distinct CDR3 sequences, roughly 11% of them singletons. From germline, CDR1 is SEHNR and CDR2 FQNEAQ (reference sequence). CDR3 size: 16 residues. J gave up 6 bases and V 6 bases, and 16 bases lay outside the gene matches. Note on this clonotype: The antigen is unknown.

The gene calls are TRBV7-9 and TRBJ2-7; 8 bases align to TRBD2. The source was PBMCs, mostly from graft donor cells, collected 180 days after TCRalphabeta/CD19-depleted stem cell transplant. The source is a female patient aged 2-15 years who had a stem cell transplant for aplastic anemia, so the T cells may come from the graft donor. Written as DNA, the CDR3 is TGTGCCAGCAGGCCCAACTATGAGCGGGAGCCTCTCGAGCAGTACTTC. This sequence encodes CASRPNYEREPLEQYF.